One and the same sample provided the 26 T cell receptor beta chains below, sequenced in a study of blood T cell repertoires in COVID-19. This table comes from immunoSEQ multiplex PCR, and its TCRdb copy is limited to in-frame clones, with some not included. The sample yields 12,000 to 15,000 clones, around 89% seen once. Sequences were obtained from peripheral blood. These receptors all stem from a human donor in a cohort sampled during active COVID-19.

The chain recombines TRBV28 with TRBJ2-5; TRBD2 matches at 8 bases. In germline, CDR1 is MDHEN, CDR2 SYDVKM. J gave up 0 bases and V 3 bases, and 3 bases lay outside the gene matches. The CDR3 is made up of 15 amino acids. Written as DNA, the CDR3 is TGTGCCAGCAGTTTCCCGGGAGGGTACCAAGAGACCCAGTACTTC. Protein product: CASSFPGGYQETQYF.

The V and J genes are TRBV10-3 and TRBJ2-7, with 7 bases identical to TRBD1. Germline values: CDR1 ENHRY, CDR2 SYGVKD. CDR3 length equals 13 residues. Trimming at V came to 4 bases and at J to 2 bases, leaving 2 bases not matched to a gene. As DNA, the CDR3 is TGTGCCATCAGTGGTGGACAGGCCTACGAGCAGTACTTC. It translates to CAISGGQAYEQYF.

This rearrangement joins TRBV15 to TRBJ2-7; TRBD1 matches 7 bases. The CDR3 extends over 16 amino acids. Germline V gene lookup returns CDR1 LNHNV and CDR2 YYDKDF (reference sequence). V dropped 0 bases and J dropped 1; count of bases not matched to a gene: 6. CDR3 region: CATSRDASTGSYEQYF. The CDR3 coding sequence is TGTGCCACCAGCAGAGATGCCTCGACAGGGTCCTACGAGCAGTACTTC. The entire variable domain, with the rest obtained from reference TRBV15 and TRBJ2-7, is as follows: DAMVIQNPRYQVTQFGKPVTLSCSQTLNHNVMYWYQQKSSQAPKLLFHYYDKDFNNEADTPDNFQSRRPNTSFCFLDIRSPGLGDTAMYLCATSRDASTGSYEQYFGPGTRLTVT.

The CDR3 region has the DNA TGTGCCAGCAGTCCGACGGGGGCCTACGAGCAGTACTTC. It codes for CASSPTGAYEQYF. The chain combines TRBV12-3 or TRBV12-4 with TRBJ2-7, with a tentative D call TRBD2 (6 bases). The CDR3 has 13 residues. V was clipped by 5 bases and J by 2 bases, with 10 bases between them.

Written as DNA, the CDR3 is TGTGCCAGCAGCTTTCTCGCCCACCCGACAGGGGAGGTCAATGAGCAGTTCTTC. Its translation is CASSFLAHPTGEVNEQFF. V is TRBV11-2 and J is TRBJ2-1; 8 bases match TRBD1. Trimming cost V 3 bases and J 6 bases; bases outside gene matches: 16. Germline V gene sequence: CDR1 SGHAT, CDR2 FQNNGV. The CDR3 length is 18 residues.

The chain has TRBV7-2 and TRBJ1-3, with D unclear. The CDR3 extends over 15 amino acids. V was pared by 1 base and J by 0 bases, with 7 bases between. The germline gives CDR1 SGHTA, CDR2 FQGNSA. CDR3 amino acids: CASSLVETSGNTIYF. DNA for the CDR3: TGTGCCAGCAGCTTAGTGGAGACCTCTGGAAACACCATATATTTT.

The chain recombines TRBV29-1 with TRBJ2-1, with D perhaps TRBD2 (5 bases). Trimming removed 3 bases at V and 0 bases at J, with 9 bases between. CDR3 length: 14 amino acids. CDR1 and CDR2 from the germline V gene are SQVTM and ANQGSEA. This chain's CDR3 is CSVDPGSSYNEQFF. In DNA, the CDR3 is TGCAGCGTTGATCCGGGGAGCTCCTACAATGAGCAGTTCTTC.

This sequence joins TRBV5-6 and TRBJ2-7; D gene unclear. The CDR3 covers 12 residues. Looked up from germline, CDR1 is SGHDT and CDR2 is YYEEEE. Trimming stripped 1 base from V and 4 bases from J, with 6 bases between. CDR3 loop: CASSLFSYEQYF. As DNA, the CDR3 is TGTGCCAGCAGCTTGTTCAGTTACGAGCAGTACTTC.

The chain employs TRBV18 and TRBJ2-7; D call uncertain. Per the germline V gene, CDR1 is KGHSH and CDR2 is LQKENI. V lost 6 bases and J 3 bases, leaving 6 bases between the germline ends. There are 11 residues in the CDR3. CDR3: CASSHSYEQYF. CDR3 nucleotides: TGTGCCAGCTCTCACAGCTACGAGCAGTACTTC.

The rearrangement joins TRBV6-2 or TRBV6-3 to TRBJ1-3; D is undetermined. Deletions cut 2 bases from V and 4 bases from J, with 18 bases between. Germline assignment: CDR1 MNHEY and CDR2 SVGEGT. The CDR3 is 17 residues long. As DNA, the CDR3 is TGTGCCAGCAGTTACACCGCGGCACGGAGGCCCGGAAACACCATATATTTT. Translation gives CASSYTAARRPGNTIYF.

By sample fraction, this clone is medium-sized. The rearrangement links TRBV12-3 or TRBV12-4 to TRBJ2-2, with D possibly matching TRBD1 (5 bases). This CDR3 is built from 13 residues. Trimming took off 5 bases at V and 5 bases at J, with 9 bases between the two ends. This chain's CDR3 is CASSQQVTGELFF. CDR3 bases: TGTGCCAGCAGTCAACAGGTTACCGGGGAGCTGTTTTTT.

The V gene is TRBV7-8, the J gene TRBJ2-2, with 10 bases aligning to TRBD1. V shed 2 bases and J 7 bases; nucleotides not matched to a gene: 4. The CDR3 is 15 amino acids. Germline loops: CDR1 SGHVS, CDR2 FQNEAQ. CDR3 protein: CASSLTTGGFGELFF. For the CDR3, the DNA is TGTGCCAGCAGCTTAACGACAGGGGGCTTCGGGGAGCTGTTTTTT. Combining the CDR3 with reference TRBV7-8 and TRBJ2-2 gives the whole variable domain GAGVSQSPRYKVAKRGQDVALRCDPISGHVSLFWYQQALGQGPEFLTYFQNEAQLDKSGLPSDRFFAERPEGSVSTLKIQRTQQEDSAVYLCASSLTTGGFGELFFGEGSRLTVL.

The chain combines TRBV15 with TRBJ2-5; 7 bases align to TRBD1. Unmatched junction bases numbered 2, after V lost 5 bases and J lost 2 bases. This CDR3 is built from 13 residues. CDR1 and CDR2 (germline): LNHNV, YYDKDF (reference sequence). The CDR3 sequence is CATSRTGQETQYF. For the CDR3, the DNA is TGTGCCACCAGCCGGACAGGACAAGAGACCCAGTACTTC.

The chain couples TRBV2 to TRBJ2-7; a possible D gene is TRBD1 (6 bases). The germline V and J ends were trimmed by 8 bases and 0 bases, with 11 bases remaining between them. This CDR3 region has 13 residues. CDR1 is SNHLY and CDR2 is FYNNEI in the germline V gene. CDR3 sequence (DNA): TGTGCCAGCGAATGGGACACCTCCTACGAGCAGTACTTC. It translates to CASEWDTSYEQYF. Based on the CDR3 plus reference TRBV2 and TRBJ2-7, the full variable domain is EPEVTQTPSHQVTQMGQEVILRCVPISNHLYFYWYRQILGQKVEFLVSFYNNEISEKSEIFDDQFSVERPDGSNFTLKIRSTKLEDSAMYFCASEWDTSYEQYFGPGTRLTVT.

This clone was seen a few times. The gene calls are TRBV27 and TRBJ2-1; 7 nucleotides agree with TRBD1. Germline CDR1 reads MNHEY; CDR2 reads SMNVEV (reference sequence). The CDR3 covers 13 residues. Trimming at V came to 9 bases and at J to 1 base, leaving 3 bases not matched to a gene. Here the CDR3 reads CASQDRSYNEQFF. The CDR3 nucleotides are TGTGCCAGTCAGGACAGGTCCTACAATGAGCAGTTCTTC.

The chain joins TRBV28 to TRBJ2-7; 8 nucleotides match TRBD2. In germline, CDR1 is MDHEN, CDR2 SYDVKM. V lost 5 bases to trimming and J lost 4 bases; unmatched junction nucleotides: 10. The CDR3 contains 15 residues. This CDR3 reads CASSKPGLGKYEQYF. The CDR3, as DNA: TGTGCCAGCAGTAAACCGGGACTAGGGAAGTACGAGCAGTACTTC.

V and J are TRBV7-9 and TRBJ1-4, with D perhaps matching TRBD1 (6 bases). V gave up 3 bases and J gave up 4 bases, with 21 bases separating them. The CDR3 length is 18 residues. Germline assignment: CDR1 SEHNR and CDR2 FQNEAQ (reference sequence). The CDR3 loop reads CASSFSGGLEEYNEKLFF. The CDR3, as DNA: TGTGCCAGCAGCTTCAGTGGGGGCCTAGAAGAATATAATGAAAAACTGTTTTTT. Full variable domain (outside the CDR3, taken from reference TRBV7-9 and TRBJ1-4): DTGVSQNPRHKITKRGQNVTFRCDPISEHNRLYWYRQTLGQGPEFLTYFQNEAQLEKSRLLSDRFSAERPKGSFSTLEIQRTEQGDSAMYLCASSFSGGLEEYNEKLFFGSGTQLSVL.

This clone was seen once. The gene calls are TRBV5-1 and TRBJ2-1; TRBD2 is a possible D gene (6 bases). The CDR3 loop spans 15 amino acids. Germline V gives CDR1 SGHRS, CDR2 YFSETQ. The V gene lost 1 base and the J gene lost 8 bases, with 16 bases spanning the gap. The CDR3 nucleotides read TGCGCCAGCAGCTTGAGGATCGGGGGAATCGATGAGCAGTTCTTC. Residues: CASSLRIGGIDEQFF.

This clone appeared a single time. The rearrangement uses TRBV6-5 and TRBJ2-7; D possibly corresponds to TRBD1 (6 bases). The CDR3 runs 13 residues. Germline lookup yields CDR1 MNHEY and CDR2 SVGAGI. Trimming left V 6 bases short and J 0 bases short, with 9 bases between. The CDR3: CASRRQDSYEQYF. DNA for the CDR3: TGTGCCAGCAGGAGACAGGACTCCTACGAGCAGTACTTC.

The chain employs TRBV15 and TRBJ2-5; the D gene is possibly TRBD1 (7 bases). Trimming pared 0 bases from V and 5 bases from J, leaving 16 bases between. The CDR3 covers 16 residues. Germline assignment: CDR1 LNHNV and CDR2 YYDKDF (reference sequence). CDR3 residues: CATSREGSGGFETQYF. CDR3 nucleotide sequence: TGTGCCACCAGCAGAGAAGGGTCAGGGGGGTTTGAGACCCAGTACTTC.

V and J are TRBV28 and TRBJ2-2; 9 bases fit TRBD1. The CDR3 is 17 residues long. With 5 bases clipped from V and 4 bases from J, the junction kept 11 bases outside the gene matches. From germline, CDR1 is MDHEN and CDR2 SYDVKM. The CDR3 reads CASSPYRTGASTGELFF. CDR3 DNA sequence: TGTGCCAGCAGTCCGTATCGGACAGGGGCAAGCACCGGGGAGCTGTTTTTT. The whole variable domain, remainder taken from reference TRBV28 and TRBJ2-2, is DVKVTQSSRYLVKRTGEKVFLECVQDMDHENMFWYRQDPGLGLRLIYFSYDVKMKEKGDIPEGYSVSREKKERFSLILESASTNQTSMYLCASSPYRTGASTGELFFGEGSRLTVL.

This clone was observed a handful of times. The chain is built from TRBV14 and TRBJ1-2; 8 bases map to TRBD1. This CDR3 spans 14 amino acids. The J segment lost 6 bases and the V segment lost 3 bases, leaving 6 bases of the junction unmatched. Germline V lookup: CDR1 SGHDN, CDR2 FVKESK. This CDR3 reads CASSQQGTGDGYTF. The DNA of the CDR3 is TGTGCCAGCAGCCAGCAGGGGACAGGAGATGGCTACACCTTC.

V gene TRBV3-1 (or the pseudogene TRBV3-2) combines with J gene TRBJ2-7; D is unresolved. The CDR3 extends over 13 amino acids. V was pared by 4 bases and J by 1 base, with 8 bases between. Germline V gene lookup returns CDR1 LGHDT and CDR2 YNNKEL (reference sequence). In DNA form, the CDR3 reads TGTGCCAGCAGCCCCACTTATTCCTACGAGCAGTACTTC. This encodes CASSPTYSYEQYF.

The chain links TRBV5-4 to TRBJ2-3; 7 nucleotides align to TRBD1. Trimming cost V 2 bases and J 0 bases; bases outside gene matches: 6. Germline loops: CDR1 SGHNT, CDR2 YYREEE (reference sequence). This CDR3 region has 16 residues. CDR3 sequence (DNA): TGTGCCAGCAGCTTTGGAGGACAGGCCAGCACAGATACGCAGTATTTT. Protein: CASSFGGQASTDTQYF.

V is TRBV5-1 and J is TRBJ2-3, with a possible D match to TRBD2 (5 bases). Germline values: CDR1 SGHRS, CDR2 YFSETQ. Trimming cost V 0 bases and J 5 bases, with 7 bases left between them. This CDR3 spans 13 amino acids. The CDR3 region is CASSLAGEDTQYF. The CDR3 DNA reads as TGCGCCAGCAGCTTGGCCGGGGAAGATACGCAGTATTTT.

This chain uses TRBV7-2 with TRBJ2-7, with D possibly being TRBD2 (6 bases). The V gene's germline CDR1 is SGHTA and CDR2 FQGNSA. The CDR3 consists of 13 residues. V was pared by 4 bases and J by 5 bases, with 12 bases between. The CDR3 DNA reads as TGTGCCAGCAGCTCGGGAGCCTGGGACGAGCAGTACTTC. Translation gives CASSSGAWDEQYF.